Included here is one TCR beta chain sequence, with context. These data are taken from a study of early T cells in non-severe SARS-CoV-2 infection. There are 14 residues in the CDR3. The germline CDR1 and CDR2 sequences are LGHDT and YNNKEL (reference sequence). Trimming cost V 7 bases and J 4 bases, with 17 bases left between them. Individual cDNA molecules were tagged with unique molecular identifiers, the study reported. One entry per CDR3 protein results from TCRdb running MiXCR on the 5' RACE reads. The sample records roughly 75,000 distinct CDR3 sequences, more than 10% being singletons. Sequenced material: whole blood. The TCR comes from an adult who was a healthcare worker with PCR-confirmed SARS-CoV-2 infection or an uninfected control (not recorded which). The chain uses TRBV3-1 and TRBJ2-7, with D perhaps matching TRBD2 (6 bases). The CDR3 reads CASTNTREQYEQYF. The CDR3 DNA is TGTGCCAGCACCAATACGCGGGAACAATACGAGCAGTACTTC.